The clone carrying this TCR beta chain was recorded many times. Coverage ceases 3 residues before the CDR3 finishes, and the germline J gene fills in the end. The repertoire was sequenced with immunoSEQ multiplex PCR; TCRdb's copy has only in-frame clones and lacks some. The sample has about 42,000 clones, none seen only once. These data belong to a study of T cell clonality in common variable immunodeficiency. Germline V gene lookup returns CDR1 SGHNT and CDR2 YENEEA. CDR3 size: 15 residues. The J segment lost 2 bases and the V segment lost 5 bases, leaving 5 bases of the junction unmatched. This clonotype originated in a person between 18 and 75 years old in good health. V is TRBV11-3 and J is TRBJ1-4; 7 bases agree with TRBD1. Sample: peripheral blood mononuclear cells. CDR3 loop: CASSPQGQTNEKLFF. The sequenced CDR3 bases are TGTGCCAGCAGCCCACAGGGACAGACTAATGAAAAA.